This T cell receptor (beta chain) was recovered during a study of human CD8 memory T cell subsets. The TCR beta sequencing libraries came from UMI-labeled 5' RACE. TCRdb re-called the 5' RACE reads and shows each CDR3 protein once, DNA omitted. Recorded for this sample: about 4,900 distinct CDR3 sequences. Germline V CDR1 and CDR2: DFQATT, SNEGSKA (reference sequence). This CDR3 contains 12 residues. This clonotype is medium-sized by frequency. Duplicate roughly 140,000-cell vials of sorted CD8+ T cells per subset supplied the RNA. Material for sequencing was CD8+ T cells from PBMCs. The TCR originated in a human donor in good health. V is TRBV20-1 and J is TRBJ2-7; TCRdb lists TRBD1, though no DNA is available to test this call. The CDR3 region is CSAWTGSYEQYF.